The clone carrying this TCR beta chain was seen repeatedly, ten times or more. Its target is unknown. Breast cancer patients provided tissue from their axillary draining lymph nodes. This sample was included in a study of breast tumors, draining lymph nodes, adjacent tissues. Findings of the study overall: Tumor repertoires ranked between lymph nodes and nontumor tissue in diversity, with V and J gene preferences. Most tumor T cells seemingly derive from lymph node, then expand in tumor. Tumor T cell lymph node origin was a supported hypothesis, not proven.

After removal of 5 bases from V and 4 bases from J, the junction contained 6 bases not matched to a gene. The CDR3 is 15 amino acids. In germline, CDR1 is DFQATT, CDR2 SNEGSKA (reference sequence). MiXCR was run by TCRdb on the multiplex PCR reads, yielding one entry per CDR3 protein. This sample yields approximately 210,000 distinct CDR3 sequences, of which approximately 31% are seen a single time; 1.4% belongs to the top ten. The rearrangement links TRBV20-1 to TRBJ2-3; the match to TRBD2 covers 13 bases. The sequence was collected from a female donor with breast cancer. Some clones in this sample may be carry-over from other donors' samples. The sample was axillary lymph node tissue. The CDR3 coding sequence is TGCAGTGCTCGGACTAGCGGGGGTTGGTCAGATACGCAGTATTTT. Protein sequence: CSARTSGGWSDTQYF.